The entry below describes one T cell receptor beta chain. The antigen is unknown. Per germline, CDR1 MNHEY and CDR2 SMNVEV (reference sequence). The CDR3 spans 17 residues. Each TCR library used roughly 3,500 ng of total RNA. With the 5' RACE reads reprocessed, TCRdb shows one record per CDR3 protein and no DNA. This sample's clone table lists about 150,000 distinct CDR3 sequences. The data were obtained in a study of monozygotic twins with inflammatory bowel disease. Blood samples, whole and unsorted for T cells, yielded the isolated total RNA. Study-wide findings and caveats: IBD patients exhibited fewer clonotypes shared with other individuals than healthy twins, particularly with disease activity. Healthy co-twins had higher TCRbeta inverse Simpson diversity than their IBD twins.

The TCR originated in a human donor with ulcerative colitis or Crohn's disease, or a healthy co-twin of an affected twin (not recorded which). The chain links TRBV27 to TRBJ2-1; TCRdb names TRBD2, which stays unverified in the absence of DNA. The sequenced sample was blood. The chain's CDR3 is CASKETSGWSSYNEQFF.